Listed below are T cell receptor beta chains from one sample, sequenced in a study of cytomegalovirus exposure and HLA in healthy donors. Profiling relied on immunoSEQ multiplex PCR, and the TCRdb table lists in-frame clones only, not all of them. Its listing shows 150,000 to 200,000 clones. Material: PBMCs. These receptor sequences come from an older woman in good health and CMV-seronegative. Both conserved end residues are part of each CDR3. The D gene is left open where the match is weak.

TRBD2	TRBV6-1	TRBJ2-5	CASSEFSGSETQYF	TGTGCCAGCAGTGAATTTAGCGGGAGTGAGACCCAGTACTTC
TRBD1	TRBV5-4	TRBJ1-1	CASRLTGGLNTEAFF	TGTGCCAGCAGATTGACAGGGGGGCTGAACACTGAAGCTTTCTTT
NA	TRBV7-3	TRBJ1-2	CASSLGLPNYGYTF	TGTGCCAGCAGCTTAGGTCTACCTAACTATGGCTACACCTTC
NA	TRBV2	TRBJ1-2	CASSEAAGPAYGYTF	TGTGCCAGCAGTGAAGCTGCGGGGCCCGCCTATGGCTACACCTTC
NA	TRBV4-2	TRBJ1-2	CASSQDQDSSYTF	TGTGCCAGCAGCCAAGACCAGGATTCTAGCTACACCTTC
TRBD1	TRBV5-1	TRBJ1-4	CASSLTGGAIEKLFF	TGCGCCAGCAGCCTAACAGGGGGCGCGATTGAAAAACTGTTTTTT
TRBD1	TRBV25-1	TRBJ2-7	CASSTQGQGAPYEQYF	TGTGCCAGCAGTACCCAGGGACAGGGCGCCCCGTACGAGCAGTACTTC
TRBD1	TRBV19	TRBJ1-5	CASSTGQGWQPQHF	TGTGCCAGTAGTACGGGACAGGGCTGGCAGCCCCAGCATTTT
NA	TRBV5-1	TRBJ2-7	CASSLEPGGEQYF	TGCGCCAGCAGCTTGGAGCCCGGCGGCGAGCAGTACTTC
NA	TRBV2	TRBJ2-1	CASSGGVNDEQFF	TGTGCCAGCAGTGGGGGGGTAAACGATGAGCAGTTCTTC
NA	TRBV2	TRBJ2-3	CASSEVSTGDTQYF	TGTGCCAGCAGTGAAGTTTCAACCGGAGATACGCAGTATTTT
NA	TRBV27	TRBJ2-4	CASSGLKAKNIQYF	TGTGCCAGCAGCGGACTAAAAGCCAAAAACATTCAGTACTTC
TRBD2	TRBV5-5	TRBJ2-7	CASSFQQGLESYEQYF	TGTGCCAGCAGCTTTCAACAGGGACTAGAGTCCTACGAGCAGTACTTC
TRBD1	TRBV19	TRBJ1-1	CASSVLTAGTGGTEAFF	TGTGCCAGTAGCGTCCTGACCGCCGGGACAGGGGGCACTGAAGCTTTCTTT
NA	TRBV11-2	TRBJ1-1	CASSLRARGTEAFF	TGTGCCAGCAGCTTACGGGCCCGGGGGACTGAAGCTTTCTTT
NA	TRBV18	TRBJ2-2	CASSRRRENTGELFF	TGTGCCAGCTCACGCCGACGGGAAAACACCGGGGAGCTGTTTTTT
TRBD1	TRBV4-1	TRBJ1-3	CASSPGRGQTGWGNTIYF	TGCGCCAGCAGCCCTGGTAGGGGACAGACAGGGTGGGGAAACACCATATATTTT
NA	TRBV6-5	TRBJ1-2	CASSYARGYGYTF	TGTGCCAGCAGTTACGCCAGGGGCTATGGCTACACCTTC
NA	TRBV7-9	TRBJ1-5	CASSPGAGPSNQPQHF	TGTGCCAGCAGCCCTGGGGCAGGGCCGAGCAATCAGCCCCAGCATTTT
NA	TRBV5-1	TRBJ2-5	CASSLPLAQETQYF	TGCGCCAGCAGCTTACCACTAGCCCAAGAGACCCAGTACTTC
TRBD1	TRBV19	TRBJ1-2	CASTPPGQGWYGYTF	TGTGCCAGTACCCCCCCTGGACAGGGATGGTATGGCTACACCTTC
NA	TRBV30	TRBJ1-2	CAWNLLPIYGYTF	TGTGCCTGGAACCTACTCCCCATCTATGGCTACACCTTC
TRBD2	TRBV7-3	TRBJ2-1	CASSYSGGGNEQFF	TGTGCCAGCAGCTACTCGGGGGGAGGCAATGAGCAGTTCTTC
NA	TRBV7-9	TRBJ1-1	CASSLGAGNTEAFF	TGTGCCAGCAGCTTAGGGGCAGGGAACACTGAAGCTTTCTTT
TRBD1	TRBV7-2	TRBJ1-6	CASTLRTGPNSPLHF	TGTGCCAGCACTCTTCGGACAGGGCCTAATTCACCCCTCCACTTT
NA	TRBV11-2	TRBJ2-1	CASSSVRGSSYNEQFF	TGTGCCAGCAGCTCCGTCCGCGGAAGCTCCTACAATGAGCAGTTCTTC
NA	TRBV19	TRBJ1-5	CASSIGGGGHSNQPQHF	TGTGCCAGTAGTATTGGGGGGGGAGGTCATAGCAATCAGCCCCAGCATTTT
NA	TRBV12-5	TRBJ2-7	CASGTSGAYEQYF	TGTGCTAGTGGCACGTCGGGGGCCTACGAGCAGTACTTC
TRBD2	TRBV11-2	TRBJ2-1	CASSLSQRGVYEQFF	TGTGCCAGCAGCTTATCCCAGCGGGGGGTATATGAGCAGTTCTTC
TRBD1	TRBV27	TRBJ1-5	CASRPSDRGISGPQHF	TGTGCCAGCAGACCCTCGGACAGGGGCATTTCTGGGCCCCAGCATTTT
NA	TRBV7-3	TRBJ2-1	CASSHRDSRSYNEQFF	TGTGCCAGCAGCCACCGGGACTCCCGCTCCTACAATGAGCAGTTCTTC
TRBD2	TRBV10-2	TRBJ2-1	CASSGRELYEQFF	TGCGCCAGCAGCGGGCGGGAGCTCTATGAGCAGTTCTTC
TRBD2	TRBV18	TRBJ2-3	CASSPLAAGGTDTQYF	TGTGCCAGCTCACCCCTCGCAGCGGGAGGCACAGATACGCAGTATTTT
TRBD2	TRBV7-2	TRBJ2-2	CASSWTSTGELFF	TGTGCCAGCAGCTGGACTAGTACCGGGGAGCTGTTTTTT
TRBD1	TRBV7-8	TRBJ1-5	CASSPQGVVNQPQHF	TGTGCCAGCAGCCCTCAGGGGGTGGTGAATCAGCCCCAGCATTTT
TRBD1	TRBV6-1	TRBJ2-7	CASFDRASSYEQYF	TGTGCCAGCTTTGACAGGGCCAGCTCCTACGAGCAGTACTTC
TRBD1	TRBV2	TRBJ1-5	CASEDRHVYRGAPWGDQPQHF	TGTGCCAGTGAGGATCGCCACGTGTACAGGGGGGCTCCCTGGGGGGATCAGCCCCAGCATTTT